Reported below is one T cell receptor beta chain. This specimen belongs to a study of T-cell memory formation after mild COVID-19. Looked up from germline, CDR1 is SGHRS and CDR2 is YFSETQ. Trimming took off 0 bases at V and 6 bases at J, with 6 bases between the two ends. The CDR3 runs to 12 residues. TCRdb reanalysed the 5' RACE reads using MiXCR and keeps one entry per CDR3 protein. The data show approximately 210,000 distinct CDR3 sequences, approximately 20% seen once. This chain connects TRBV5-1 to TRBJ1-2; the D is unclear. The source is an adult woman who had mild COVID-19 (a few samples of this study predate the infection). Cell type and time point are not known. Specimen: PBMCs or a T cell subset sorted from them (not recorded which). CDR3 amino acids: CASSLATDGYTF. CDR3 nucleotide sequence: TGCGCCAGCAGCTTGGCCACCGATGGCTACACCTTC.